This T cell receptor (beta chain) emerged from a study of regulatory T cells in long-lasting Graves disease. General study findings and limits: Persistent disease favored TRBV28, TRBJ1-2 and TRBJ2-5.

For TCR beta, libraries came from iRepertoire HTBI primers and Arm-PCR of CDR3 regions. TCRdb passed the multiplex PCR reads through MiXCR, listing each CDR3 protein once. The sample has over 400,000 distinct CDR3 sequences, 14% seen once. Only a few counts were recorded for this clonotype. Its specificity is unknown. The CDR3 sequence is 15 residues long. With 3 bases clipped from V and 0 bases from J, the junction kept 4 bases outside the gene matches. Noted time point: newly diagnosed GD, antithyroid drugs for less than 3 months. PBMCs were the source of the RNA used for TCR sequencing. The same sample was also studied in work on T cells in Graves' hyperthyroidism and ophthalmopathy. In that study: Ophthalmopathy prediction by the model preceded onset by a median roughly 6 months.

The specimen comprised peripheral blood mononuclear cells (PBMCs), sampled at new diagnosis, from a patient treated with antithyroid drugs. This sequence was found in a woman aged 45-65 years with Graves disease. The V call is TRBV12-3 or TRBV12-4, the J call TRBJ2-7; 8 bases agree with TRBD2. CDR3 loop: CASSFFTSGSYEQYF. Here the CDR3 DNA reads TGTGCCAGCAGTTTTTTCACTAGCGGCTCCTACGAGCAGTACTTC.